Following are 25 T cell receptor beta chains from one sample sequenced in a study of cytomegalovirus exposure and HLA in healthy donors. The PCR used 60 Vbeta and 13 Jbeta primers. Method: immunoSEQ multiplex PCR; TCRdb's copy keeps in-frame clones and lacks some. The sample has about 200,000 clones; over 65% are singletons. Input material: PBMCs. These receptors all come from a man aged 40-49 years in good health and CMV-seronegative.

This clone was detected only a few times. The CDR3 sequence: CASSATSGLGYTF. DNA for the CDR3: TGTGCCAGCAGCGCGACTAGCGGATTAGGCTACACCTTC. The chain links TRBV9 to TRBJ1-2; D is unresolved. Trimming pared 3 bases from V and 8 bases from J, leaving 14 bases between. Germline V gene data show CDR1 as SGDLS and CDR2 as YYNGEE. This CDR3 region has 13 residues. Full variable domain (missing parts from reference TRBV9 and TRBJ1-2): DSGVTQTPKHLITATGQRVTLRCSPRSGDLSVYWYQQSLDQGLQFLIQYYNGEERAKGNILERFSAQQFPDLHSELNLSSLELGDSALYFCASSATSGLGYTFGSGTRLTVV.

The chain carries TRBV20-1 and TRBJ2-3; no firm D call. Germline lookup yields CDR1 DFQATT and CDR2 SNEGSKA (reference sequence). This CDR3 is built from 10 residues. DNA of the CDR3: TGCAGCCTAGACACAGATACGCAGTATTTT. Protein sequence: CSLDTDTQYF.

The V and J genes are TRBV5-1 and TRBJ1-1; the D gene is possibly TRBD1 (6 bases). Germline values: CDR1 SGHRS, CDR2 YFSETQ. V lost 4 bases and J 6 bases, leaving 10 bases between the germline ends. The CDR3 is 12 residues long. This CDR3 reads CASSPGHSEAFF. Here the CDR3 DNA reads TGCGCCAGCAGCCCGGGACACTCTGAAGCTTTCTTT.

V usage is TRBV7-9 and J usage is TRBJ2-1, with 14 positions matching TRBD2. The CDR3 has 18 residues. Germline CDR1 is SEHNR and CDR2 is FQNEAQ (reference sequence). J lost 3 bases, V lost 5 bases, and 9 bases had no gene match. The CDR3 bases are TGTGCCAGCAGCGCCGGGACTAGCGGGGGTAAGAACTACAATGAGCAGTTCTTC. Amino acids: CASSAGTSGGKNYNEQFF.

This chain connects TRBV5-1 to TRBJ1-4; 10 nucleotides agree with TRBD1. Germline V gives CDR1 SGHRS, CDR2 YFSETQ. Trimming removed 4 bases from V and 3 bases from J; junction bases left unmatched: 9. This CDR3 has 17 amino acids. The CDR3 DNA reads as TGCGCCAGCAGCCTCGGACAGGGGGGTTGGTCTAATGAAAAACTGTTTTTT. Translated, it gives CASSLGQGGWSNEKLFF.

The rearrangement links TRBV15 to TRBJ2-5, with D maybe TRBD1 (6 bases). Germline V gene sequence: CDR1 LNHNV, CDR2 YYDKDF (reference sequence). The CDR3 consists of 12 residues. With 4 bases removed from V and 5 bases from J, the gap between germline ends came to 8 bases. The CDR3 DNA follows: TGTGCCACCAGCACTAGGGGGGAGACCCAGTACTTC. It codes for CATSTRGETQYF.

This rearrangement joins TRBV7-2 to TRBJ2-5; the match to TRBD2 covers 9 bases. Germline V lookup: CDR1 SGHTA, CDR2 FQGNSA. The V gene end was trimmed by 7 bases and the J gene end by 4 bases; junction bases not matched to a gene: 13. CDR3 length: 16 residues. The DNA of the CDR3 is TGTGCCAGCACCCCTCGGGGCGGGGGGGCAGGAGAGACCCAGTACTTC. This codes for CASTPRGGGAGETQYF.

CDR3 coding DNA: TGCGCCAGCAGTTTGACCCTCGGGGGCACCGGGGAGCTGTTTTTT. It yields the protein CASSLTLGGTGELFF. The chain combines TRBV10-1 with TRBJ2-2, with D possibly matching TRBD2 (6 bases). Trimming removed 5 bases from V and 4 bases from J, with 14 bases in between. Germline lookup yields CDR1 WNHNN and CDR2 SYGVQD (reference sequence). The CDR3 loop spans 15 amino acids.

The CDR3 bases are TGTGCCAGCAGCCCCCGGGTCTCCGGAGACGAGCAGTACTTC. It specifies CASSPRVSGDEQYF. The genes are TRBV14 and TRBJ2-7; D unresolved. This CDR3 is built from 14 residues. Trimming stripped 4 bases from V and 5 bases from J, with 15 bases between. Germline lookup yields CDR1 SGHDN and CDR2 FVKESK.

The DNA for the CDR3 is TGTGCCACCAGCATTCCGTCGGACACTGAAGCTTTCTTT. This codes for CATSIPSDTEAFF. The genes are TRBV15 and TRBJ1-1; D gene ambiguous. Germline V lookup: CDR1 LNHNV, CDR2 YYDKDF (reference sequence). V was cut by 4 bases and J by 3 bases, with 9 bases left in between. The CDR3 spans 13 residues.

The gene calls are TRBV27 and TRBJ2-2, with TRBD1 matching 7 bases. Trimming removed 7 bases from V and 4 bases from J; junction bases left unmatched: 3. Germline CDR1 and CDR2: MNHEY and SMNVEV (reference sequence). CDR3 length: 13 amino acids. The CDR3 is CASKAGGTGELFF. CDR3 DNA: TGTGCCAGCAAAGCAGGGGGCACCGGGGAGCTGTTTTTT.

The count of this clone is one. The rearrangement links TRBV9 to TRBJ2-6, with TRBD1 matching over 7 bases. This CDR3 contains 17 residues. The V gene end was trimmed by 5 bases and the J gene end by 0 bases; junction bases not matched to a gene: 8. Per germline, CDR1 SGDLS and CDR2 YYNGEE. The CDR3 DNA is TGTGCCAGCAGTCAGACAGGGACGAACTCTGGGGCCAACGTCCTGACTTTC. Translation gives CASSQTGTNSGANVLTF.

This chain links TRBV5-5 with TRBJ1-6; D is possibly TRBD1 (6 bases). Germline V lookup: CDR1 SGHKS, CDR2 YYEKEE (reference sequence). This CDR3 has 17 residues. V was cut by 5 bases and J by 0 bases, with 15 bases left in between. CDR3 loop: CASSPDRPSSYNSPLHF. The DNA for the CDR3 is TGTGCCAGCAGTCCCGACAGGCCGAGCTCCTATAATTCACCCCTCCACTTT.

The gene calls are TRBV4-3 and TRBJ2-5; 9 nucleotides align to TRBD2. V shed 0 bases, J shed 9 bases, and the junction held 14 bases outside the gene matches. This CDR3 contains 17 residues. Germline loops: CDR1 LGHNA, CDR2 YSLEER. CDR3 amino acids: CASSQEARGGTKRAQYF. Written as DNA, the CDR3 is TGCGCCAGCAGCCAAGAGGCGCGGGGGGGAACTAAGAGGGCCCAGTACTTC.

CDR3 sequence: CASSYPTGSHNQPQHF. CDR3 nucleotide sequence: TGTGCCAGCAGCTACCCGACAGGGTCCCACAATCAGCCCCAGCATTTT. The chain recombines TRBV7-2 with TRBJ1-5; 7 bases match TRBD1. Looked up from germline, CDR1 is SGHTA and CDR2 is FQGNSA. This CDR3 region has 16 residues. Trimming cost V 4 bases and J 3 bases; bases outside gene matches: 9.

This chain joins TRBV27 and TRBJ1-2; 7 nucleotides agree with TRBD1. J lost 6 bases, V lost 3 bases, and 10 bases had no gene match. Germline CDR1 reads MNHEY; CDR2 reads SMNVEV (reference sequence). This CDR3 has 15 residues. CDR3 bases: TGTGCCAGCAGTTTTCGACAGGGAGTACCCAATGGCTACACCTTC. Its protein is CASSFRQGVPNGYTF.

The V gene is TRBV5-1, the J gene TRBJ1-1; TRBD1 matches 7 bases. The V segment lost 2 bases and the J segment 4 bases; nucleotides outside the gene matches: 11. This CDR3 is 16 amino acids long. From germline, CDR1 is SGHRS and CDR2 YFSETQ. The CDR3 reads CASSLEGTARGTEAFF. DNA for the CDR3: TGCGCCAGCAGCTTAGAGGGGACAGCGAGGGGCACTGAAGCTTTCTTT.

The chain carries TRBV28 and TRBJ1-1, with 9 positions matching TRBD1. Germline V gene lookup returns CDR1 MDHEN and CDR2 SYDVKM. The CDR3 sequence is 14 residues long. The V and J ends lost 5 bases and 4 bases, in that order; junction bases with no gene match: 5. In DNA, the CDR3 is TGTGCCAGCAGTCTTACGACAGGGGGCACTGAAGCTTTCTTT. Residues: CASSLTTGGTEAFF.

The rearrangement links TRBV6-5 to TRBJ2-2; a possible D gene is TRBD1 (6 bases). The germline CDR1 and CDR2 sequences are MNHEY and SVGAGI. The CDR3 spans 14 residues. The ends were cut back, 4 bases at V and 6 bases at J, with 12 bases in the middle. The CDR3 here is CASSSTGIPGELFF. The CDR3 DNA follows: TGTGCCAGCAGTTCAACAGGGATCCCCGGGGAGCTGTTTTTT.

The rearrangement links TRBV6-1 to TRBJ1-1, with D maybe TRBD1 (6 bases). The V gene lost 3 bases and the J gene lost 5 bases, with 22 bases spanning the gap. Germline values: CDR1 MNHNS, CDR2 SASEGT. The CDR3 runs to 17 residues. The CDR3 here is CASSERKGGRLGTEAFF. Here the CDR3 DNA reads TGTGCCAGCAGTGAGAGGAAAGGGGGACGGCTGGGAACTGAAGCTTTCTTT.

The rearrangement joins TRBV9 to TRBJ2-6; weak D call: TRBD1 (5 bases). The germline V and J ends were trimmed by 2 bases and 3 bases, with 9 bases remaining between them. Germline CDR1 is SGDLS and CDR2 is YYNGEE. CDR3 length equals 15 residues. This CDR3 reads CASSVTGRGANVLTF. The DNA of the CDR3 is TGTGCCAGCAGCGTTACAGGTCGTGGGGCCAACGTCCTGACTTTC.

This clone occurred a few times. The gene calls are TRBV28 and TRBJ1-1, with TRBD1 matching 9 bases. J was trimmed by 2 bases and V by 5 bases; bases with no gene match: 3. The CDR3 has 14 amino acids. Germline-derived CDR1 and CDR2 are MDHEN and SYDVKM. The CDR3 bases are TGTGCCAGCAGTCAGACAGGGGGAAACACTGAAGCTTTCTTT. Its translation: CASSQTGGNTEAFF.

V gene TRBV28 combines with J gene TRBJ2-7; 7 bases match TRBD1. This CDR3 region has 19 residues. From germline, CDR1 is MDHEN and CDR2 SYDVKM. V lost 6 bases to trimming and J lost 0 bases; unmatched junction nucleotides: 20. Here the CDR3 DNA reads TGTGCCAGCAGCCCCCCCAACTTGCGGAGACAGGGCATCTCCTACGAGCAGTACTTC. It specifies CASSPPNLRRQGISYEQYF.

The chain combines TRBV7-2 with TRBJ2-7, with 10 nucleotides matching TRBD1. Germline loops: CDR1 SGHTA, CDR2 FQGNSA. The CDR3 loop spans 15 amino acids. V shed 5 bases and J 7 bases; nucleotides not matched to a gene: 11. Here the CDR3 reads CASSTRQGATREQYF. The CDR3 bases are TGTGCCAGCAGCACTAGACAGGGGGCAACGCGAGAGCAGTACTTC.

The CDR3 bases are TGTGCCAGCAGCTCGGGCAATCAGCCCCAGCATTTT. Amino acid sequence: CASSSGNQPQHF. V and J are TRBV5-6 and TRBJ1-5; D not certain. CDR3 length: 12 residues. Germline V gives CDR1 SGHDT, CDR2 YYEEEE. With 3 bases removed from V and 2 bases from J, the gap between germline ends came to 3 bases.